This is a list of T cell receptor beta chains from one sample in a study of Tregs in tolerant kidney transplant recipients. TCRdb keeps only in-frame clones here, not all; method: immunoSEQ multiplex PCR. The repertoire holds fewer than 100,000 clones, with approximately 93% as singletons. The source was CD4+ T cells from blood, collected before the transplant. Receptor source: a human donor who received a combined kidney and bone marrow transplant. CDR3s include the opening cysteine and the closing phenylalanine or tryptophan. The D gene is left open where the match is weak. Size values are once, few and many counts, or a class for expanded clones, and some rows have none.

d_call j_call clone_size v_call cdr3_nt cdr3_aa
NA TRBJ2-4 NA TRBV4-3 TGCGCCAGCAGCCAAGGACCGGTATTGGGGGCCGACATTCAGTACTTC CASSQGPVLGADIQYF
NA TRBJ2-7 NA TRBV9 TGTGCCAGCAGCGTAGACCCAGGGCCTACCTACGAGCAGTACTTC CASSVDPGPTYEQYF
TRBD2 TRBJ2-7 once TRBV6-5 TGTGCCAGCAGTTACACTAGCGGGGCGCCCCACGAGCAGTACTTC CASSYTSGAPHEQYF
NA TRBJ2-7 NA TRBV19 TGTGCCAGTAGTCATCAGGTGTCCTACGAGCAGTACTTC CASSHQVSYEQYF
TRBD2 TRBJ2-5 NA TRBV27 TGTGCCAGCAGGGGACTAGCGGGAGGGGGGCAAGAGACCCAGTACTTC CASRGLAGGGQETQYF
TRBD1 TRBJ1-2 NA TRBV5-4 TGTGCCAGCAGCGTAGGACAGGGGCGTTTTGTCAACTATGGCTACACCTTC CASSVGQGRFVNYGYTF
TRBD1 TRBJ1-6 NA TRBV5-1 TGCGCCAGCAGCAGGGACAGGGGAAATTCACCCCTCCACTTT CASSRDRGNSPLHF
TRBD1 TRBJ2-7 NA TRBV11-2 TGTGCCAGCAGCTTAAGCGCACAGGGGCACTACGAGCAGTACTTC CASSLSAQGHYEQYF
TRBD2 TRBJ2-1 NA TRBV7-8 TGTGCCAGCAGCTTAGAGGCGGGGGGAGTCAATGAGCAGTTCTTC CASSLEAGGVNEQFF
TRBD2 TRBJ2-5 NA TRBV30 TGTGCCTGGAGTAAGGGGGCTGCGGGAGGGCGGCCATTTCAAGAGACCCAGTACTTC CAWSKGAAGGRPFQETQYF
TRBD2 TRBJ2-7 NA TRBV7-2 TGTGCCAGCAGCTCCGCAACTAGCGGGAAAGTCTACGAGCAGTACTTC CASSSATSGKVYEQYF
TRBD1 TRBJ2-1 NA TRBV7-6 TGTGCCAGCAGCGGAACCGGGACAGGCGATGAGCAGTTCTTC CASSGTGTGDEQFF